These 5 T cell receptor beta chains share one sample of origin, sequenced in a study of T cell repertoires in cytomegalovirus infection. TCRdb analysed the reads with MiXCR anew, one entry per CDR3 protein. This sample has around 180,000 distinct CDR3 sequences, with approximately 28% found just once. Material: PBMCs. The receptors stem from a human donor in good health (CMV status not recorded). Some clones in this sample may be carry-over from other donors' samples.

This clonotype appeared a few times. This rearrangement joins TRBV11-1 to TRBJ2-5; D call uncertain. CDR1 SGHAT and CDR2 FQDESV come from the germline V gene (reference sequence). There are 13 residues in the CDR3. V was pared by 5 bases and J by 1 base, with 8 bases between. CDR3 nucleotide sequence: TGTGCCAGCAGCCCTACAACCCAAGAGACCCAGTACTTC. Its translation is CASSPTTQETQYF.

About this clonotype: This may arise from a read error, as a much more abundant clone is one base away. V and J are TRBV7-2 and TRBJ1-1, with D uncertain. CDR1 is SGHTA and CDR2 is FQGNSA in the germline V gene. The CDR3 has 13 residues. CDR3 amino acids: CASSPRTNTVAFF. The DNA of the CDR3 is TGTGCCAGCAGCCCCAGGACTAACACTGTAGCTTTCTTT.

There are a few counts of this clonotype. The chain has TRBV4-3 and TRBJ1-5; D is uncertain. V was cut by 1 base and J by 9 bases, with 16 bases left in between. Germline CDR1 is LGHNA and CDR2 is YSLEER. This CDR3 spans 15 amino acids. As DNA, the CDR3 is TGCGCCAGCAGCCAAGCGGCCCGGGGTCCGGGGCCCCAGCATTTT. As protein: CASSQAARGPGPQHF.

This clonotype came up a few times. The CDR3 here is CSATQAYNEQFF. CDR3 nucleotides: TGCAGCGCTACCCAGGCCTACAATGAGCAGTTCTTC. The chain couples TRBV29-1 to TRBJ2-1; D is unclear. This CDR3 comprises 12 residues. V lost 7 bases, J lost 2 bases, and 9 bases lay in between. Germline-derived CDR1 and CDR2 are SQVTM and ANQGSEA.

The sample holds one count of this clonotype. The chain uses TRBV5-1 and TRBJ2-2, with 7 bases matching TRBD2. The V segment lost 0 bases and the J segment 1 base; nucleotides outside the gene matches: 0. In germline, CDR1 is SGHRS, CDR2 YFSETQ. The CDR3 is made up of 15 amino acids. The CDR3 DNA sequence: TGCGCCAGCAGCTTGGTAGCGGGGAACACCGGGGAGCTGTTTTTT. Translation gives CASSLVAGNTGELFF.